This T cell receptor (beta chain) comes out of a study of post-analysis software for immune sequencing data. Across the study: Included among the disease courses, which were recorded for the cohort, were relapsing-remitting, secondary progressive and progressive-relapsing multiple sclerosis. General study points: Clustering by F measure revealed strong co-clustering among samples prepared together in one batch. Patients used five TRBV segments, including TRBV5-6, TRBV5-1 and TRBV20-1, more often than controls. Multiple sclerosis patients showed significantly lower normalized Chao1 diversity than controls did.

Tagging with unique molecular identifiers was a feature of the TCR beta cDNA libraries. The T cell input of about 0.85 to 10 million gave hundreds of thousands of cDNA molecules. One entry per CDR3 protein results from TCRdb running MiXCR on the PCR reads. The sample holds hundreds of thousands of distinct CDR3 sequences, roughly 27% seen once. Germline V lookup: CDR1 MNHEY, CDR2 SMNVEV (reference sequence). V dropped 1 base and J dropped 1 base, with 10 bases sitting between them. The CDR3 sequence is 15 residues long. Concerning this clonotype itself: The antigen remains undetermined.

The receptor's source is a girl between 5 and 17 years old with multiple sclerosis. Sequenced sample: blood. V gene TRBV27 combines with J gene TRBJ1-1; D remains ambiguous. Here the CDR3 reads CASSLLEGRNTEAFF. DNA for the CDR3: TGTGCCAGCAGTTTATTGGAGGGCAGGAACACTGAAGCTTTCTTT.